Presented here are 7 T cell receptor beta chains from one specimen sequenced in a study of blood T cell repertoires in COVID-19. Here immunoSEQ multiplex PCR was the method, and the copy in TCRdb shows in-frame clones only, minus some. The data show around 150,000 clones, less than 85% seen once. The sequenced material came from peripheral blood. These receptors were collected from a human donor with acute or convalescent COVID-19. The donor label of this sample is uncertain.

The V and J genes are TRBV7-2 and TRBJ1-1; D unclear. Looked up from germline, CDR1 is SGHTA and CDR2 is FQGNSA. The CDR3 is 14 residues long. V was trimmed by 2 bases and J by 4 bases, leaving 11 bases between them. The CDR3 nucleotides are TGTGCCAGCAGCTTACTACGCGCAGGCACTGAAGCTTTCTTT. This gives the protein CASSLLRAGTEAFF.

This clone was detected only a few times. The same CDR3 arises from other DNA sequences in this sample as well. The CDR3 region is CASSVSGGNQPQHF. The DNA of the CDR3 is TGTGCCAGCAGCGTTTCAGGGGGCAATCAGCCCCAGCATTTT. The chain links TRBV7-2 to TRBJ1-5, with a weak D call TRBD1 (6 bases). The CDR3 runs to 14 residues. CDR1 SGHTA and CDR2 FQGNSA come from the germline V gene. Trimming shortened V by 5 bases and J by 2 bases, and 10 bases separated the two germline ends.

This clone appeared a single time. The chain joins TRBV11-2 to TRBJ1-2; the match to TRBD1 covers 10 bases. After removal of 1 base from V and 5 bases from J, the junction contained 7 bases not matched to a gene. This CDR3 has 16 amino acids. CDR1 is SGHAT, CDR2 FQNNGV, per germline. CDR3 nucleotide sequence: TGTGCCAGCAGCTTAGCCGGGACAGGGGCGTTGTATGGCTACACCTTC. Encoded protein: CASSLAGTGALYGYTF.

The V and J genes are TRBV10-3 and TRBJ1-2; the D gene is possibly TRBD1 (6 bases). Trimming shortened V by 4 bases and J by 2 bases, and 8 bases separated the two germline ends. Germline CDR1 reads ENHRY; CDR2 reads SYGVKD. This CDR3 contains 13 residues. CDR3 region: CAISGTGNYGYTF. For the CDR3, the DNA is TGTGCCATCAGTGGAACAGGGAACTATGGCTACACCTTC.

The chain links TRBV30 to TRBJ1-6, with D tentatively TRBD1 (6 bases). Germline values: CDR1 GTSNPN, CDR2 SVGIG (reference sequence). CDR3 size: 15 residues. Trimming removed 8 bases from V and 7 bases from J, with 21 bases in between. The CDR3 here is CAGTFTRGRNSPLHF. CDR3 DNA: TGTGCCGGTACGTTTACCAGGGGACGAAATTCACCCCTCCACTTT.

This clone has more than one count but fewer than ten. The V call is TRBV6-5, the J call TRBJ1-2; D is uncertain. Trimming took 0 bases from V and 0 from J, leaving 8 bases between them. The CDR3 contains 15 residues. Germline-derived CDR1 and CDR2 are MNHEY and SVGAGI. The CDR3 sequence is CASSYSYRPNYGYTF. The CDR3 DNA follows: TGTGCCAGCAGTTACTCGTACAGACCTAACTATGGCTACACCTTC.

This chain joins TRBV3-1 (or the pseudogene TRBV3-2) and TRBJ1-4; TRBD1 is a possible D gene (6 bases). The V end lost 4 bases, the J end lost 5 bases, and 14 bases lay between the germline ends. Germline V gives CDR1 LGHDT, CDR2 YNNKEL (reference sequence). The CDR3 totals 15 residues. The CDR3 nucleotides read TGTGCCAGCAGCCCCCTGGGAGACAGGAATGAAAAACTGTTTTTT. Translated, it gives CASSPLGDRNEKLFF.